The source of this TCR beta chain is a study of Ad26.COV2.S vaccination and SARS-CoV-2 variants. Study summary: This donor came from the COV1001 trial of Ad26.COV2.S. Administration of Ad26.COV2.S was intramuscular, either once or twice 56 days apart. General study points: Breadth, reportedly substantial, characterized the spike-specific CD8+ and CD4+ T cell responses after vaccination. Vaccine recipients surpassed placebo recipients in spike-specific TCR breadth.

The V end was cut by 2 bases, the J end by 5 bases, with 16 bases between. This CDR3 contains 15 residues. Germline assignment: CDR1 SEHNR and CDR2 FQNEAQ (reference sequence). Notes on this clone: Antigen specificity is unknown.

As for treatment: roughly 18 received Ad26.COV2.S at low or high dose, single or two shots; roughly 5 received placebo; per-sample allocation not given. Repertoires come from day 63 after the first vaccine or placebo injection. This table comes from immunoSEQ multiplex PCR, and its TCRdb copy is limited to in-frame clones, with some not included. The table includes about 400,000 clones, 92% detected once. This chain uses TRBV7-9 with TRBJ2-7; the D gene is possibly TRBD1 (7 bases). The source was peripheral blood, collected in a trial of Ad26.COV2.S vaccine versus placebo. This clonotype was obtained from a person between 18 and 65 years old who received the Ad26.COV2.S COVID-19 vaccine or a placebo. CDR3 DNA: TGTGCCAGCAGCTTAACGCGGGGCGGACAGGACGAGCAGTACTTC. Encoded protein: CASSLTRGGQDEQYF. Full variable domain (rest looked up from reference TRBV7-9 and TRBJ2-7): DTGVSQNPRHKITKRGQNVTFRCDPISEHNRLYWYRQTLGQGPEFLTYFQNEAQLEKSRLLSDRFSAERPKGSFSTLEIQRTEQGDSAMYLCASSLTRGGQDEQYFGPGTRLTVT.